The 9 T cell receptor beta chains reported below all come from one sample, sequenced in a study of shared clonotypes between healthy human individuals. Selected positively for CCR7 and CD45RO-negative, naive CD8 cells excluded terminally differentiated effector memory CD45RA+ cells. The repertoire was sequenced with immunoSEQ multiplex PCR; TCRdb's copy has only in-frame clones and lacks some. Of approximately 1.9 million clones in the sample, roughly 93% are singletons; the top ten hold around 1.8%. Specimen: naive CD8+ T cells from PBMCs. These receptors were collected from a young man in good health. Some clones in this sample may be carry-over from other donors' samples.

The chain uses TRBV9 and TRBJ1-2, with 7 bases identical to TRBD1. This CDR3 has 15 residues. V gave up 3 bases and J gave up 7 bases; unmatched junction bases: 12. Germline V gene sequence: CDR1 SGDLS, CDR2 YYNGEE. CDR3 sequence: CASSDSDRASRGYTF. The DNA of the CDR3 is TGTGCCAGCAGCGACTCTGACAGGGCGAGCCGTGGCTACACCTTC. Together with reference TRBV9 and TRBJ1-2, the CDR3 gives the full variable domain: DSGVTQTPKHLITATGQRVTLRCSPRSGDLSVYWYQQSLDQGLQFLIQYYNGEERAKGNILERFSAQQFPDLHSELNLSSLELGDSALYFCASSDSDRASRGYTFGSGTRLTVV.

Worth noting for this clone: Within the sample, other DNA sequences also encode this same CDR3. DNA for the CDR3: TGTGCCAGCAGCTTAGGGGGGTCCAATGAGCAGTTCTTC. Protein sequence: CASSLGGSNEQFF. This chain joins TRBV7-9 and TRBJ2-1; TRBD1 or TRBD2 may be the D gene (5 bases each). V dropped 1 base and J dropped 6 bases, with 7 bases sitting between them. Germline assignment: CDR1 SEHNR and CDR2 FQNEAQ (reference sequence). The CDR3 totals 13 residues.

Here the CDR3 DNA reads TGTGCCAGCAGACTACAGGGGCCGAACTATGGCTACACCTTC. This sequence encodes CASRLQGPNYGYTF. The V gene is TRBV5-4, the J gene TRBJ1-2; 7 bases match TRBD1. Germline CDR1 SGHNT, CDR2 YYREEE (reference sequence). V lost 5 bases to trimming and J lost 2 bases; unmatched junction nucleotides: 6. CDR3 length equals 14 residues.

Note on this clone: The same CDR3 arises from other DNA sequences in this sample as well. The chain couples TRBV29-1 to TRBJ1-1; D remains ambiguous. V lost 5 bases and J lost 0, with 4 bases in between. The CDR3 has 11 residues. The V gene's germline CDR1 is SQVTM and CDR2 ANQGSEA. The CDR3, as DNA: TGCAGCGTTAGGGTGAACACTGAAGCTTTCTTT. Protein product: CSVRVNTEAFF.

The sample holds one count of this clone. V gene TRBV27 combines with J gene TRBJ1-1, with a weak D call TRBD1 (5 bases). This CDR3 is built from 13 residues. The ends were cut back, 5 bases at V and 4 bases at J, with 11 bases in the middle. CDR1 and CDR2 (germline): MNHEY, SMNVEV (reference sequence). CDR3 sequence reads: CASSVKGSTEAFF. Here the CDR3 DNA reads TGTGCCAGCAGTGTAAAGGGGAGCACTGAAGCTTTCTTT.

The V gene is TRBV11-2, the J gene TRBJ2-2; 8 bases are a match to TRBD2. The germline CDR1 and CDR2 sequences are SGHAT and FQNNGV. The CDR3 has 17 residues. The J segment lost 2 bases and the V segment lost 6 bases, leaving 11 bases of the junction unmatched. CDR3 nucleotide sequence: TGTGCCAGCAGGGTTATAAGCGGGAGAGACAACACCGGGGAGCTGTTTTTT. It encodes CASRVISGRDNTGELFF.

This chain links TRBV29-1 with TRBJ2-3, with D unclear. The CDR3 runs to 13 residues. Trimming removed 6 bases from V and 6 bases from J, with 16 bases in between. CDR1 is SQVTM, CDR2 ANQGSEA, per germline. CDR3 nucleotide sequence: TGCAGCGTCTTACAGACTGAGTTGGATACGCAGTATTTT. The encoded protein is CSVLQTELDTQYF.

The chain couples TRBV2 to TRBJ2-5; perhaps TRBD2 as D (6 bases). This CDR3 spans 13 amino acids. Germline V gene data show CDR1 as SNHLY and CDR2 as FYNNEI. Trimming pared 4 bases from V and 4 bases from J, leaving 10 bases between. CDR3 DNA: TGTGCCAGCAGTGGGGGAGGTCGAGAGACCCAGTACTTC. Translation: CASSGGGRETQYF.

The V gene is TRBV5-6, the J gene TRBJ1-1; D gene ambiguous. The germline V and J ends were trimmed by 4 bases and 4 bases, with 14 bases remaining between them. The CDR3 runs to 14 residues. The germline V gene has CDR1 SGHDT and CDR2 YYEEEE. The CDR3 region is CASSPSPGGTEAFF. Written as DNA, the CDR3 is TGTGCCAGCAGCCCGAGTCCAGGTGGCACTGAAGCTTTCTTT.